This TCR beta chain was sequenced for a study of blood T cell repertoires in COVID-19. The CDR3 covers 17 residues. Between the trimmed V and J ends, which lost 2 bases and 0 bases, there was a span of 14 bases. As originally analysed: Reference gene primer amplification gave nucleated cell count estimates. Here immunoSEQ multiplex PCR was the method, and the copy in TCRdb shows in-frame clones only, minus some. Clone size and the V and J calls come from that table; the DNA yielded D and trimming. The sample shows roughly 230,000 clones, approximately 92% of them seen only once. The source of this sequence is a woman between 40 and 50 years old who had recovered from COVID-19. Sequenced sample: peripheral blood. The chain is built from TRBV23-1 and TRBJ1-5; D gene ambiguous. TRBV23-1 is identified as an open reading frame with a role that is uncertain. CDR3 sequence: CASSQLCRRTSNQPQHF. The CDR3 region has the DNA TGCGCCAGCAGTCAACTTTGTCGGAGAACTAGCAATCAGCCCCAGCATTTT.